The 25 T cell receptor beta chains below were found in one sample sequenced in a study of early T cells in non-severe SARS-CoV-2 infection (dated by TCRdb to the early 2020s). Receptor libraries were prepared by 5' RACE. Sequencing used a NextSeq 500. The public reads were reanalyzed by TCRdb: fastp trimming at Q25, MiXCR alignment, in-frame beta chains only. Rows are combined by CDR3 protein, so each entry shows the most common genes and DNA. The sample contains about 83,000 distinct CDR3 sequences, roughly 15% of them found a single time. In total, the top ten clones hold approximately 1.3% of the sample. Sequenced sample: whole blood. These receptors came from an adult who was a healthcare worker with PCR-confirmed SARS-CoV-2 infection or an uninfected control (not recorded which).

Comments on this clonotype: This may be a read error, as it is one base from a much larger clone. J is TRBJ2-2 and V is TRBV7-6; 8 bases match TRBD2. The CDR3 has 13 amino acids. CDR1 is SGHVS and CDR2 is FNYEAQ in the germline V gene. This CDR3 is CVSSPGGAGELFF. DNA of the CDR3: TGTGTCAGCAGCCCCGGGGGGGCCGGGGAGCTGTTTTTT.

This clonotype was counted between two and nine times. The chain carries TRBV6-6 and TRBJ2-6; TRBD1 matches 8 bases. V lost 6 bases to trimming and J lost 5 bases; unmatched junction nucleotides: 9. The germline gives CDR1 MNHNY, CDR2 SVGAGI (reference sequence). CDR3 size: 16 residues. The CDR3 nucleotides read TGTGCCAGCAGAGAGACAGGGGATGGTTGGGCCAACGTCCTGACTTTC. Amino acids: CASRETGDGWANVLTF.

The CDR3 reads CASSSSGGSTDTQYF. CDR3 in DNA: TGTGCCAGCAGTTCGAGCGGTGGGAGCACAGATACGCAGTATTTT. This chain links TRBV6-2 or TRBV6-3 with TRBJ2-3; tentative D call: TRBD2 (5 bases). The CDR3 runs 15 residues. V lost 4 bases and J 0 bases, leaving 11 bases between the germline ends. Germline-derived CDR1 and CDR2 are MNHEY and SVGEGT.

This clonotype occurred many times. The chain combines TRBV6-6 with TRBJ2-3; TRBD1 agrees at 7 bases. This CDR3 region has 15 residues. Germline values: CDR1 MNHNY, CDR2 SVGAGI (reference sequence). V lost 5 bases, J lost 2 bases, and 7 bases stayed unmatched. The CDR3 reads CASSTGARVTDTQYF. The CDR3 DNA reads as TGTGCCAGCAGTACAGGGGCTCGCGTCACAGATACGCAGTATTTT.

The J gene is TRBJ1-3, the V gene TRBV12-3 or TRBV12-4; no firm D call. Trimming pared 7 bases from V and 5 bases from J, leaving 15 bases between. The CDR3 loop spans 14 amino acids. Here the CDR3 reads CASTSSTERNTIYF. The CDR3 bases are TGTGCCAGCACCTCAAGTACAGAGCGAAACACCATATATTTT.

This clonotype was recorded only once. The chain joins TRBV12-5 to TRBJ2-7; D might be TRBD2 (6 bases). CDR3 size: 15 residues. Germline assignment: CDR1 LGHNT and CDR2 FRNRAP. Trimming left V 5 bases short and J 0 bases short, with 14 bases between. The CDR3 reads CASGPLGGDSYEQYF. The CDR3 coding sequence is TGTGCTAGTGGTCCCCTGGGCGGGGACTCCTACGAGCAGTACTTC.

V usage is TRBV19 and J usage is TRBJ2-1, with 10 nucleotides matching TRBD2. Gene TRBJ2-7 matches the end of the DNA better, so the J call may be wrong. Germline CDR1 reads LNHDA; CDR2 reads SQIVND (reference sequence). The CDR3 runs 16 residues. The DNA for the CDR3 is TGTGCCAGTAGTATAGAATTGAGCGGGGGGGCAAATGAGCAGTACTTC. This encodes CASSIELSGGANEQYF.

Comment on this clonotype: This may be a read error: a much more frequent sequence differs by one nucleotide. This chain connects TRBV4-3 to TRBJ2-2; no definite D call. The CDR3 consists of 12 residues. Per germline, CDR1 LGHNA and CDR2 YSLEER. CDR3 sequence reads: CAGSQVSGELFF. CDR3 in DNA: TGCGCCGGCAGCCAGGTGTCCGGGGAGCTGTTTTTT.

The table lists this clonotype with many counts. The chain has TRBV18 and TRBJ2-7; a weak D match, TRBD1 (6 bases). With 3 bases removed from V and 0 bases from J, the gap between germline ends came to 15 bases. Germline V CDR1 and CDR2: KGHSH, LQKENI. The CDR3 spans 16 residues. The CDR3: CASSPGGHSSSYEQYF. For the CDR3, the DNA is TGTGCCAGCTCACCTGGGGGCCACTCTAGCTCCTACGAGCAGTACTTC.

This clonotype was recorded many times. V usage is TRBV7-2 and J usage is TRBJ2-1; D is undetermined. V dropped 1 base and J dropped 3 bases, with 10 bases sitting between them. The germline V gene encodes CDR1 SGHTA and CDR2 FQGNSA. The CDR3 is 15 residues long. The CDR3 DNA reads TGTGCCAGCAGCTTAGGTCGAACCCTCTACAATGAGCAGTTCTTC. Protein product: CASSLGRTLYNEQFF.

Turning to this clonotype: The CDR3 carries no conserved terminal phenylalanine or tryptophan, so it likely arises from a read error. The gene calls are TRBV6-2 or TRBV6-3 and TRBJ1-5, with 7 bases lining up with TRBD1. CDR3 size: 14 residues. V lost 4 bases to trimming and J lost 4 bases; unmatched junction nucleotides: 4. Looked up from germline, CDR1 is MNHEY and CDR2 is SVGEGT. In DNA, the CDR3 is TGTGCCAGCAGTTCAGGACAGGAAAATCAGCCCCAGCATTAT. Protein sequence: CASSSGQENQPQHY.

This clonotype has ten or more counts. The V gene is TRBV5-1, the J gene TRBJ1-1; TRBD1 matches at 7 bases. Germline trimming cut 3 bases from V and 2 bases from J; bases unmatched to any gene: 7. Germline values: CDR1 SGHRS, CDR2 YFSETQ. The CDR3 totals 15 residues. CDR3 DNA sequence: TGCGCCAGCAGCTCGCCCGGGACAGCCAACACTGAAGCTTTCTTT. This gives the protein CASSSPGTANTEAFF.

The gene calls are TRBV4-1 and TRBJ2-2, with D unclear. V was shortened by 5 bases and J by 3 bases, with 10 bases between the two germline ends. The CDR3 consists of 14 residues. Germline loops: CDR1 MGHRA, CDR2 YSYEKL. CDR3 coding DNA: TGCGCCAGCAGCATCGAAGGACACACCGGGGAGCTGTTTTTT. Translation gives CASSIEGHTGELFF.

This rearrangement joins TRBV7-8 to TRBJ2-2; 7 bases are a match to TRBD2. V shed 3 bases and J 6 bases; nucleotides not matched to a gene: 10. Germline V gives CDR1 SGHVS, CDR2 FQNEAQ. CDR3 length equals 16 residues. The CDR3 DNA follows: TGTGCCAGCAGCTTTGGGCTAGCGGCGCTTTCCGGGGAGCTGTTTTTT. Its protein product is CASSFGLAALSGELFF.

This clonotype has only a few counts. V and J are TRBV19 and TRBJ2-4; D not certain. Trimming stripped 3 bases from V and 2 bases from J, with 5 bases between. CDR3 size: 13 residues. Germline V gene sequence: CDR1 LNHDA, CDR2 SQIVND (reference sequence). CDR3 nucleotides: TGTGCCAGTAGTATTAACTCCAAAAACATTCAGTACTTC. Protein: CASSINSKNIQYF.

There are many counts of this clonotype. The V and J genes are TRBV7-8 and TRBJ2-5; TRBD1 is a possible D gene (5 bases). This CDR3 contains 14 residues. V dropped 5 bases and J dropped 2 bases, with 12 bases sitting between them. The germline V gene has CDR1 SGHVS and CDR2 FQNEAQ. The CDR3 loop is CASSQQAGQETQYF. The CDR3 nucleotides read TGTGCCAGCAGCCAACAGGCAGGGCAAGAGACCCAGTACTTC. Full variable domain (outside the CDR3, taken from reference TRBV7-8 and TRBJ2-5): GAGVSQSPRYKVAKRGQDVALRCDPISGHVSLFWYQQALGQGPEFLTYFQNEAQLDKSGLPSDRFFAERPEGSVSTLKIQRTQQEDSAVYLCASSQQAGQETQYFGPGTRLLVL.

The chain combines TRBV28 with TRBJ2-4; perhaps TRBD1 as D (6 bases). The germline V gene encodes CDR1 MDHEN and CDR2 SYDVKM. V lost 2 bases to trimming and J lost 1 base, with 15 bases between them. The CDR3 has 17 residues. This CDR3 reads CASSLVAGEDAKNIQYF. CDR3 nucleotide sequence: TGTGCCAGCAGTTTAGTGGCAGGGGAAGATGCCAAAAACATTCAGTACTTC.

This clonotype was counted ten times or more. The chain links TRBV2 to TRBJ2-3, with TRBD2 identical over 8 bases. There are 14 residues in the CDR3. V was clipped by 8 bases and J by 6 bases; unmatched bases: 10. CDR1 and CDR2 from the germline V gene are SNHLY and FYNNEI. In nucleotides, the CDR3 is TGTGCCAGCTGTACGACTAGCGTCCGGGATACGCAGTATTTT. It translates to CASCTTSVRDTQYF. Combining the CDR3 with reference TRBV2 and TRBJ2-3 gives the whole variable domain EPEVTQTPSHQVTQMGQEVILRCVPISNHLYFYWYRQILGQKVEFLVSFYNNEISEKSEIFDDQFSVERPDGSNFTLKIRSTKLEDSAMYFCASCTTSVRDTQYFGPGTRLTVL.

This clonotype was picked up a small number of times. This chain connects TRBV5-5 to TRBJ1-2; D is ambiguous. V lost 0 bases and J 4 bases, leaving 10 bases between the germline ends. Germline loops: CDR1 SGHKS, CDR2 YYEKEE (reference sequence). The CDR3 has 14 amino acids. CDR3 coding DNA: TGTGCCAGCAGCTTGGATCGGGGAACCTATGGCTACACCTTC. This gives the protein CASSLDRGTYGYTF.

This clonotype was recorded many times. An end of the junction differs from the germline gene, which may be a read error. This chain links TRBV10-3 with TRBJ2-7; TRBD1 might be the D (6 bases). This CDR3 has 15 amino acids. Germline V CDR1 and CDR2: ENHRY, SYGVKD. The CDR3 DNA is TGTGCCATCAGTGAAAGTTCGGAACAGGGTAACGGTGGTGTCTTC. Amino acid sequence: CAISESSEQGNGGVF.

This sequence joins TRBV5-1 and TRBJ2-5, with D possibly TRBD2 on 5 matching bases. CDR1 is SGHRS, CDR2 YFSETQ, per germline. The CDR3 consists of 14 residues. V shed 3 bases and J shed 4 bases, with 13 bases lying between them. CDR3 amino acids: CASSSDGGSETQYF. The CDR3 coding sequence is TGCGCCAGCAGCTCGGACGGAGGATCAGAGACCCAGTACTTC. The complete variable domain, with remaining parts taken from reference TRBV5-1 and TRBJ2-5, reads KAGVTQTPRYLIKTRGQQVTLSCSPISGHRSVSWYQQTPGQGLQFLFEYFSETQRNKGNFPGRFSGRQFSNSRSEMNVSTLELGDSALYLCASSSDGGSETQYFGPGTRLLVL.

This clonotype was detected ten times or more. This chain uses TRBV19 with TRBJ2-1; 8 bases map to TRBD1. This CDR3 region has 15 residues. V lost 3 bases, J lost 0 bases, and 1 base stayed unmatched. From germline, CDR1 is LNHDA and CDR2 SQIVND (reference sequence). The CDR3, as DNA: TGTGCCAGTAGTATGACAGGGGCCTCCTACAATGAGCAGTTCTTC. Amino acids: CASSMTGASYNEQFF.

This chain connects TRBV29-1 to TRBJ1-3; D gene unclear. Germline CDR1 and CDR2: SQVTM and ANQGSEA. The CDR3 sequence is 15 residues long. V was pared by 7 bases and J by 2 bases, with 18 bases between. CDR3 sequence: CSASLGISTGNTIYF. In nucleotides, the CDR3 is TGCAGCGCTTCCTTGGGGATTAGTACTGGAAACACCATATATTTT.

This clonotype occurred many times. This chain uses TRBV20-1 with TRBJ1-2; 10 positions match TRBD1. Trimming at V came to 5 bases and at J to 4 bases, leaving 4 bases not matched to a gene. The CDR3 spans 13 residues. The germline CDR1 and CDR2 sequences are DFQATT and SNEGSKA (reference sequence). CDR3 sequence reads: CSAPGQGFYGYTF. The CDR3 DNA follows: TGCAGTGCTCCGGGACAGGGGTTCTATGGCTACACCTTC.

This clonotype was counted ten times or more. The chain couples TRBV7-8 to TRBJ1-4; 9 bases fit TRBD1. V shed 5 bases and J 5 bases; nucleotides not matched to a gene: 12. This CDR3 has 17 residues. The V gene's germline CDR1 is SGHVS and CDR2 FQNEAQ. CDR3: CASSPRTGASLNEKLFF. For the CDR3, the DNA is TGTGCCAGCAGCCCACGGACAGGGGCAAGTTTGAATGAAAAACTGTTTTTT.